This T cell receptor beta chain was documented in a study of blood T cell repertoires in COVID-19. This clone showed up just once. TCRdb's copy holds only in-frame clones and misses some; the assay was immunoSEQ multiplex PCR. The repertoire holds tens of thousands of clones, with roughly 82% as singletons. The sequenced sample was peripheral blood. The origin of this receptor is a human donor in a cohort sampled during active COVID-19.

CDR3 sequence (DNA): TGTGCCAGCGGATCAGGGGAAGCCCTCAGTGGCTACACCTTC. It is translated as CASGSGEALSGYTF. This chain joins TRBV6-5 and TRBJ1-2; D might be TRBD1 (6 bases). Germline values: CDR1 MNHEY, CDR2 SVGAGI. Trimming pared 8 bases from V and 7 bases from J, leaving 20 bases between. CDR3 length: 14 residues.